This T cell receptor (beta chain) is drawn from a study of regulatory T cells in long-lasting Graves disease. Regarding time point: persistent/refractory GD, antithyroid drugs over 5 years with positive TRAb. With RNA extracted from PBMCs as input, the TCR library was made. Libraries of TCR beta came from iRepertoire HTBI primers plus Arm-PCR of CDR3 regions. TCRdb fed the multiplex PCR reads into MiXCR, producing one record per CDR3 protein. The sample shows hundreds of thousands of distinct CDR3 sequences, around a fifth of them seen only once. This clonotype was seen many times. Its antigen is currently unknown. Study findings and constraints: TRBV28 was favored in persistent disease, as were TRBJ1-2 and TRBJ2-5.

The germline V gene has CDR1 MDHEN and CDR2 SYDVKM. Trimming took 5 bases from V and 6 from J, leaving 7 bases between them. This CDR3 is built from 12 residues. This receptor was obtained from a female donor with Graves disease. This chain connects TRBV28 to TRBJ1-4; no definite D call. This material consisted of peripheral blood mononuclear cells (PBMCs), taken when the disease was refractory, from a patient treated with antithyroid drugs. This chain's CDR3 is CASSLGYEKLFF. CDR3 in DNA: TGTGCCAGCAGTCTAGGATATGAAAAACTGTTTTTT.